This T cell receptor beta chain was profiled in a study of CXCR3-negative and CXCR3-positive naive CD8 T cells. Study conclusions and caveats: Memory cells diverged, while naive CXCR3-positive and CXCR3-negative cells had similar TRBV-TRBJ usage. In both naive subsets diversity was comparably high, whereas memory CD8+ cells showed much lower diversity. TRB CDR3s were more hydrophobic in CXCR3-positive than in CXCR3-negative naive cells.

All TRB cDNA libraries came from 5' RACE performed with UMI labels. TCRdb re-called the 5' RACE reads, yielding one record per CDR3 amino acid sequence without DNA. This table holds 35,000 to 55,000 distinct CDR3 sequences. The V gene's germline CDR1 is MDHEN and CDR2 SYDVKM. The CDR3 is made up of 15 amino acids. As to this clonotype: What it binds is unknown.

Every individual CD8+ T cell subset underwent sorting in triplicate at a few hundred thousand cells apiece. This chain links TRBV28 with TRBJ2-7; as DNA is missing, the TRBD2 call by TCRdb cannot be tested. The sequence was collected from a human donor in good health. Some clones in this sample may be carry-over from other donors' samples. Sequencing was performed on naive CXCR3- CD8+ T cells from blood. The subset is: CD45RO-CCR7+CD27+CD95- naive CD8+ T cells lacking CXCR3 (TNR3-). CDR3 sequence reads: CASSLALAAGPEQYF.